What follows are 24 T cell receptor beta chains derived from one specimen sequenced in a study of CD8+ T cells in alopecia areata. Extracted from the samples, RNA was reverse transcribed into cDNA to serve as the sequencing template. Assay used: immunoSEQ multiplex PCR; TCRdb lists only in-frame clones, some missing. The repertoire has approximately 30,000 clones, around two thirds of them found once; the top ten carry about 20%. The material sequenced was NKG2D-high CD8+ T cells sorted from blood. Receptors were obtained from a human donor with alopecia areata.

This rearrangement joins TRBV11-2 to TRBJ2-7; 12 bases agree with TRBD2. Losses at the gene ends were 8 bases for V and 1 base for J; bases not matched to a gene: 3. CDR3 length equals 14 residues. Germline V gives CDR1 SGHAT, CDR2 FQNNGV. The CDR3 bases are TGTGCCAGCGGGGGGACTAGCGGGTCCTACGAGCAGTACTTC. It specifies CASGGTSGSYEQYF.

This chain's CDR3 is CATHTPRLAGVAKNIQYF. The CDR3 DNA is TGTGCCACCCATACCCCCAGACTAGCGGGGGTAGCCAAAAACATTCAGTACTTC. The chain combines TRBV28 with TRBJ2-4; 12 bases are a match to TRBD2. J gave up 0 bases and V 10 bases, and 13 bases lay outside the gene matches. CDR1 MDHEN and CDR2 SYDVKM come from the germline V gene. The CDR3 contains 18 residues.

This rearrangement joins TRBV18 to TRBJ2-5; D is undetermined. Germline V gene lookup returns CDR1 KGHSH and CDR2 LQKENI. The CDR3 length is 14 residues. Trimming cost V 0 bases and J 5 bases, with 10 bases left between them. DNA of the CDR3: TGTGCCAGCTCACCACCGTGGGGAAGGGAGACCCAGTACTTC. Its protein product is CASSPPWGRETQYF. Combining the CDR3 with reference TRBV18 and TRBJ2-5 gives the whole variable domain NAGVMQNPRHLVRRRGQEARLRCSPMKGHSHVYWYRQLPEEGLKFMVYLQKENIIDESGMPKERFSAEFPKEGPSILRIQQVVRGDSAAYFCASSPPWGRETQYFGPGTRLLVL.

DNA for the CDR3: TGCGCCAGCAGTCCGTGGGGAAACACCATATATTTT. It is translated as CASSPWGNTIYF. V gene TRBV4-1 combines with J gene TRBJ1-3; no firm D call. Germline V gene lookup returns CDR1 MGHRA and CDR2 YSYEKL. Trimming removed 6 bases from V and 4 bases from J, with 7 bases in between. The CDR3 contains 12 residues.

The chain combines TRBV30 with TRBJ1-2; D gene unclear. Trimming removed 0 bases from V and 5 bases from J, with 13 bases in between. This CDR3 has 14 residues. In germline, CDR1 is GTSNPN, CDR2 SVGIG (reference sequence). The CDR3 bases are TGTGCCTGGAGTGTCCTCGACGGCCCTTATGGCTACACCTTC. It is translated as CAWSVLDGPYGYTF.

CDR3: CASSLIDQPSYNEQFF. Here the CDR3 DNA reads TGCGCCAGCAGCTTGATCGACCAGCCCTCCTACAATGAGCAGTTCTTC. This chain uses TRBV5-1 with TRBJ2-1; D unclear. Germline V gene data show CDR1 as SGHRS and CDR2 as YFSETQ. The CDR3 loop spans 16 amino acids. V was cut by 1 base and J by 0 bases, with 11 bases left in between.

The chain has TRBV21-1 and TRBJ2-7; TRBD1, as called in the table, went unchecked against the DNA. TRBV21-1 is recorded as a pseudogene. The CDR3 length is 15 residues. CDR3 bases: TGTGCCAGCAGCACTGAACAGGCCAAATCCTACGAGCAGTACTTC. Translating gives CASSTEQAKSYEQYF.

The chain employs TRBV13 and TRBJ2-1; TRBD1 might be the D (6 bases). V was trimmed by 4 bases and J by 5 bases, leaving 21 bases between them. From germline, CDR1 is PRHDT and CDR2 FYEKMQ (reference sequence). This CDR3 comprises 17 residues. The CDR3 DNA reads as TGTGCCAGCAGCTCAAACCAACAGGGTAATCCCGACAATGAGCAGTTCTTC. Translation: CASSSNQQGNPDNEQFF.

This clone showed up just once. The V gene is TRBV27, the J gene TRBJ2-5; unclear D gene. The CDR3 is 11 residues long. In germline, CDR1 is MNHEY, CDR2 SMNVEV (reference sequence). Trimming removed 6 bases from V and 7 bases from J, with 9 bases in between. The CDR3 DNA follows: TGTGCCAGCAGCCCGTCGTTGACCCAGTACTTC. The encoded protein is CASSPSLTQYF.

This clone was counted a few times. The CDR3 spells CASSLVDASINTQYF. In nucleotides, the CDR3 is TGCGCCAGCAGCTTGGTAGACGCCAGTATTAATACGCAGTATTTT. The chain carries TRBV5-1 and TRBJ2-3; unclear D gene. Germline CDR1 and CDR2: SGHRS and YFSETQ. CDR3 size: 15 residues. The V end was cut by 0 bases, the J end by 7 bases, with 15 bases between.

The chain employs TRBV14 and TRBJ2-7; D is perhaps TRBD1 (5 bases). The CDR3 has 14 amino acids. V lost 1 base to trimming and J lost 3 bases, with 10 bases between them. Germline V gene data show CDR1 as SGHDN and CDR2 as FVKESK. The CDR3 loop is CASSQVDQGYEQYF. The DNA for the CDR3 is TGTGCCAGCAGCCAAGTCGACCAGGGCTACGAGCAGTACTTC.

The CDR3: CASSPGGGELFF. In DNA, the CDR3 is TGTGCCAGCAGTCCCGGAGGCGGGGAGCTGTTTTTT. This sequence joins TRBV6-5 and TRBJ2-2, with TRBD2 as a possible D gene (5 bases). Trimming shortened V by 5 bases and J by 7 bases, and 8 bases separated the two germline ends. Germline V gene lookup returns CDR1 MNHEY and CDR2 SVGAGI. The CDR3 runs to 12 residues.

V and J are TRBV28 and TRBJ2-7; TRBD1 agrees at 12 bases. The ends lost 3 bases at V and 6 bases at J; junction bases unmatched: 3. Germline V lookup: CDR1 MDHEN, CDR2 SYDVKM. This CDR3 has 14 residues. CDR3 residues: CASSFGTGGGEQYF. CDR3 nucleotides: TGTGCCAGCAGTTTCGGGACAGGGGGCGGCGAGCAGTACTTC.

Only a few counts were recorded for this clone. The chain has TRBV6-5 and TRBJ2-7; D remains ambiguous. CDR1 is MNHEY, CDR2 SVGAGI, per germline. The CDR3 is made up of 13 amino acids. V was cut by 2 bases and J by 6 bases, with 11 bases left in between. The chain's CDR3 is CASSYAAGLEQYF. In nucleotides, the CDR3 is TGTGCCAGCAGTTACGCGGCAGGTCTCGAGCAGTACTTC.

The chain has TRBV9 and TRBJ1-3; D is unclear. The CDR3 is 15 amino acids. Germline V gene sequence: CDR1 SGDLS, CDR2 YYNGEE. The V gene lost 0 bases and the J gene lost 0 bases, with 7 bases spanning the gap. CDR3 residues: CASSVEPRSGNTIYF. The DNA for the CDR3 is TGTGCCAGCAGCGTAGAGCCCCGCTCTGGAAACACCATATATTTT.

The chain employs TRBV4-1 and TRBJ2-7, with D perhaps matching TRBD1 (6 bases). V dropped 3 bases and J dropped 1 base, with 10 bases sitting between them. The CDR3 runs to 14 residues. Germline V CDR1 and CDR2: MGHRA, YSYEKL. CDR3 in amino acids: CASSHPDRSYEQYF. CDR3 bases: TGCGCCAGCAGCCACCCCGACAGGTCCTACGAGCAGTACTTC.

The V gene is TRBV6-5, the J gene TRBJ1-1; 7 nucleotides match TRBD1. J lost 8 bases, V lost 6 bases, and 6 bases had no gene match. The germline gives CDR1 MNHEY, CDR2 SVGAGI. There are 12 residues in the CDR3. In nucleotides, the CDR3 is TGTGCCAGCAGCCCCAAGGGGGCCGAAGCTTTCTTT. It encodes CASSPKGAEAFF.

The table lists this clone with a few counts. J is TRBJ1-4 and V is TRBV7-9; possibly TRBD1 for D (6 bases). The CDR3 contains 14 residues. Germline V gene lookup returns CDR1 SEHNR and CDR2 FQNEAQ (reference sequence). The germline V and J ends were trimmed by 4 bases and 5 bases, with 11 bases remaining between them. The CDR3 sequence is CASSSTGTNEKLFF. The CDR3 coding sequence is TGTGCCAGCAGCTCAACTGGGACAAATGAAAAACTGTTTTTT.

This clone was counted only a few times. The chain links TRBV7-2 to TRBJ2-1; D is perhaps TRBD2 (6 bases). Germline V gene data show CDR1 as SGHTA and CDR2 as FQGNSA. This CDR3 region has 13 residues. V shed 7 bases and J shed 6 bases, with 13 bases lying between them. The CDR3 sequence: CASTLGGTNEQFF. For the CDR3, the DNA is TGTGCCAGCACCCTGGGAGGTACCAATGAGCAGTTCTTC. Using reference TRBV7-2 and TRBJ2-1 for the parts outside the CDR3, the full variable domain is GAGVSQSPSNKVTEKGKDVELRCDPISGHTALYWYRQSLGQGLEFLIYFQGNSAPDKSGLPSDRFSAERTGGSVSTLTIQRTQQEDSAVYLCASTLGGTNEQFFGPGTRLTVL.

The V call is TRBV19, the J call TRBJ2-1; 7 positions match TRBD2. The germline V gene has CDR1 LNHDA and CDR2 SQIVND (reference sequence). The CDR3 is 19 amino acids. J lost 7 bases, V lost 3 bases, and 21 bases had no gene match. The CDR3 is CASSMLPALGEGQGNEQFF. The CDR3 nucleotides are TGTGCCAGTAGTATGCTACCCGCTTTGGGGGAGGGCCAAGGAAATGAGCAGTTCTTC.

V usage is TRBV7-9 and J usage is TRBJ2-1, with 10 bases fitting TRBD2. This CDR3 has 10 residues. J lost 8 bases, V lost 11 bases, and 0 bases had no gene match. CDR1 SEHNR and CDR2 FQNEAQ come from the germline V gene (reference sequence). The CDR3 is CAGTSDEQFF. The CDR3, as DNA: TGTGCCGGGACTAGCGATGAGCAGTTCTTC.

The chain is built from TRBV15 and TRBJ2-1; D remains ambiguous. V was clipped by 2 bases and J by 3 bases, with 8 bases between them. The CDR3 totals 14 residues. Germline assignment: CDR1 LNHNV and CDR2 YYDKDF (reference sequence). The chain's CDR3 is CATSRPTDYNEQFF. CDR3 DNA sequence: TGTGCCACCAGCAGACCCACAGACTACAATGAGCAGTTCTTC.

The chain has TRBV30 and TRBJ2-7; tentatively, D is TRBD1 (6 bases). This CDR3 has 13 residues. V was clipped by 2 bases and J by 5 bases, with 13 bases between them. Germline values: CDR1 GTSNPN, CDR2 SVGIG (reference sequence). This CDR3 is CAWSSNPGDEQYF. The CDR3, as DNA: TGTGCCTGGAGTTCAAACCCAGGGGACGAGCAGTACTTC.

The CDR3, as DNA: TGTGCCAGCAGTTTCGGATTGGTTAACATCCTCTACGAGCAGTACTTC. As protein: CASSFGLVNILYEQYF. This rearrangement joins TRBV28 to TRBJ2-7; D gene uncertain. The germline V gene has CDR1 MDHEN and CDR2 SYDVKM. CDR3 length: 16 residues. Deletions cut 3 bases from V and 3 bases from J, with 18 bases between.